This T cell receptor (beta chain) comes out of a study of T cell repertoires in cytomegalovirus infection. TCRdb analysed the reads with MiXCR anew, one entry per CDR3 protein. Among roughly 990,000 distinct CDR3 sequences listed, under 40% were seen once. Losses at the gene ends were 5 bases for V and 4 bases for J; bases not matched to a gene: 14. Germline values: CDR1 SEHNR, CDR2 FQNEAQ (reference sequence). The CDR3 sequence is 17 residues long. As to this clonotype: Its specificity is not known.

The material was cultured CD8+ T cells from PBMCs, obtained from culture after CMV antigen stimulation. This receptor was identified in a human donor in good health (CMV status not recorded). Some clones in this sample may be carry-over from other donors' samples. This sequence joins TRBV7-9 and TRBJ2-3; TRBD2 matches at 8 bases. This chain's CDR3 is CASSPRRRERGSDTQYF. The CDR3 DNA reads TGTGCCAGCAGCCCACGCCGGAGGGAGCGGGGGTCAGATACGCAGTATTTT.